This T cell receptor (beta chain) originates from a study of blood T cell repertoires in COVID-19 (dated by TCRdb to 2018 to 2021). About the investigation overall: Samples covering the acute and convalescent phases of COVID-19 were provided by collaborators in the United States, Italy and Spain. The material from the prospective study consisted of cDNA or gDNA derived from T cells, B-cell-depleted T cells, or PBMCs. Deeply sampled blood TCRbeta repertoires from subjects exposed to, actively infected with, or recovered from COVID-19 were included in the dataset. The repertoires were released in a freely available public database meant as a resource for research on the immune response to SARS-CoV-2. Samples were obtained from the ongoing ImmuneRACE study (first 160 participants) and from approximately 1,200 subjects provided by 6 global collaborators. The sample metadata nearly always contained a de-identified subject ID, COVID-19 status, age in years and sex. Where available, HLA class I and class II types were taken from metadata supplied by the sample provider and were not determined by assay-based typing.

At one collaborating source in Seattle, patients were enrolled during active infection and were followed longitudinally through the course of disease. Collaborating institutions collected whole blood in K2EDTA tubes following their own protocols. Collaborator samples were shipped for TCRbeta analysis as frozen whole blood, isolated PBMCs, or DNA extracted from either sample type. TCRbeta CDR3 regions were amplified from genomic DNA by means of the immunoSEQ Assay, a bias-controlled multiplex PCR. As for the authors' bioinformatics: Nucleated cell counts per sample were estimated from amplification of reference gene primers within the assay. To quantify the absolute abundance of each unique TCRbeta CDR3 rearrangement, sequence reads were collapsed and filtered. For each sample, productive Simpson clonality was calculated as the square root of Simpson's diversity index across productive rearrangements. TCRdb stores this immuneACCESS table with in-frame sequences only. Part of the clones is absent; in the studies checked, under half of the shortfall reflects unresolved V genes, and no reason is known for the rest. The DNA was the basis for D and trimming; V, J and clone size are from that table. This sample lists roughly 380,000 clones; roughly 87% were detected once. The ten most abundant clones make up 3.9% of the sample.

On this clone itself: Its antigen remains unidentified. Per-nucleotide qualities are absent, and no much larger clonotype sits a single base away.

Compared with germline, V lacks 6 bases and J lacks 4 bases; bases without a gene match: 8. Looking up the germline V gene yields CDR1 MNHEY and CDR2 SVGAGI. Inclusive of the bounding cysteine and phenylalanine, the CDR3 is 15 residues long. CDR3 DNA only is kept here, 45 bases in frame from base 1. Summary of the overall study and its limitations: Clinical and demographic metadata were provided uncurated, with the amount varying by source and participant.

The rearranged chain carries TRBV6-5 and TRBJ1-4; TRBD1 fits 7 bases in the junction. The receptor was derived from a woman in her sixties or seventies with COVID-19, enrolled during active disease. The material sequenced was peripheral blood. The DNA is TGTGCCAGCAGACAGACAGGGCTTGGTAATGAAAAACTGTTTTTT. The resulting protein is CASRQTGLGNEKLFF.